This T cell receptor (beta chain) was recovered during a study of shared clonotypes between healthy human individuals. V dropped 6 bases and J dropped 7 bases, with 12 bases sitting between them. CDR3 length equals 13 residues. Per germline, CDR1 MNHEY and CDR2 SVGAGI. The donors were all Caucasian adults (living in Nashville, Tennessee). The repertoire was sequenced with immunoSEQ multiplex PCR; TCRdb's copy has only in-frame clones and lacks some. The sample has around 500,000 clones, about four fifths seen once. The chain joins TRBV6-5 to TRBJ1-4, with unresolved D. The sample comprised PBMCs. The sequence derives from a middle-aged woman in good health. Some clones in this sample may be carry-over from other donors' samples. CDR3 in DNA: TGTGCCAGCAGACCCGACACCTCTGAAAAACTGTTTTTT. Translating gives CASRPDTSEKLFF.